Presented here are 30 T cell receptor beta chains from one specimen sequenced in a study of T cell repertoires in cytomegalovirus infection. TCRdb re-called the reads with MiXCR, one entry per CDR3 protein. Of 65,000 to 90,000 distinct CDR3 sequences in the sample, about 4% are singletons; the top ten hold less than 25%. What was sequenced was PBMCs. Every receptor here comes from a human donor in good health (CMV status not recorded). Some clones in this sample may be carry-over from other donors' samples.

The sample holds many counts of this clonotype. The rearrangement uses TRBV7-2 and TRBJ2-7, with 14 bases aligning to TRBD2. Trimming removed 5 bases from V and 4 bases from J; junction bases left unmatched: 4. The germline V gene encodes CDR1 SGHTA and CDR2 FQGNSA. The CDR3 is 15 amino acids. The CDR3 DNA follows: TGTGCCAGCAGCACGGGACTAGCGGGAGCATACGAGCAGTACTTC. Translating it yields CASSTGLAGAYEQYF. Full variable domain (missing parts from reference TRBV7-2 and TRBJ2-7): GAGVSQSPSNKVTEKGKDVELRCDPISGHTALYWYRQSLGQGLEFLIYFQGNSAPDKSGLPSDRFSAERTGGSVSTLTIQRTQQEDSAVYLCASSTGLAGAYEQYFGPGTRLTVT.

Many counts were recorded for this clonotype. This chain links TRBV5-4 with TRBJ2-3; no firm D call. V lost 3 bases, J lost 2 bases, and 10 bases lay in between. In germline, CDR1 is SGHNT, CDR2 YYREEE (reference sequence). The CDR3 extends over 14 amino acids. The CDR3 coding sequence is TGTGCCAGCAGCTCCGTGGTAAACACAGATACGCAGTATTTT. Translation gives CASSSVVNTDTQYF. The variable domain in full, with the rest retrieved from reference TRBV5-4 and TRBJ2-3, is ETGVTQSPTHLIKTRGQQVTLRCSSQSGHNTVSWYQQALGQGPQFIFQYYREEENGRGNFPPRFSGLQFPNYSSELNVNALELDDSALYLCASSSVVNTDTQYFGPGTRLTVL.

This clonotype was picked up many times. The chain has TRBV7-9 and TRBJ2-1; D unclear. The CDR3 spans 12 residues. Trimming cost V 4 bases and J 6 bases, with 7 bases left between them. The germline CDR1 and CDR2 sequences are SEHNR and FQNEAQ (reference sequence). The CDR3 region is CASSSHRNEQFF. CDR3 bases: TGTGCCAGCAGCTCGCATCGCAATGAGCAGTTCTTC. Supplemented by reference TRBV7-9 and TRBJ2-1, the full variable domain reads DTGVSQNPRHKITKRGQNVTFRCDPISEHNRLYWYRQTLGQGPEFLTYFQNEAQLEKSRLLSDRFSAERPKGSFSTLEIQRTEQGDSAMYLCASSSHRNEQFFGPGTRLTVL.

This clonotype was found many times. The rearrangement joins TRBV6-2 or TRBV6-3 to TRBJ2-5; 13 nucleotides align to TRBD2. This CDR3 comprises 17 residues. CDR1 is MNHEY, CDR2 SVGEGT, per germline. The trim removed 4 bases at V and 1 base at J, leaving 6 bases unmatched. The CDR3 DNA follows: TGTGCCAGCAGTTGGTCGGGACTAGCGGGAACCCAAGAGACCCAGTACTTC. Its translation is CASSWSGLAGTQETQYF.

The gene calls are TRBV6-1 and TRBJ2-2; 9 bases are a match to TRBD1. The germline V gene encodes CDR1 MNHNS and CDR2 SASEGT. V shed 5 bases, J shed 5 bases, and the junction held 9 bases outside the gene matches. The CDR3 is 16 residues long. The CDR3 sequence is CASSYLPGQGTGELFF. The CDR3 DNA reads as TGTGCCAGCAGTTACCTTCCGGGACAGGGAACCGGGGAGCTGTTTTTT.

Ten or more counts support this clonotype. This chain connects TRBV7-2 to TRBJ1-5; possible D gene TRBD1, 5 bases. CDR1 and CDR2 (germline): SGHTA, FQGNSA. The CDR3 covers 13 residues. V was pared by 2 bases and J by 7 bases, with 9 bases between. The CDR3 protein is CASSLRGDQPQHF. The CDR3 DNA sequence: TGTGCCAGCAGCTTACGCGGGGACCAGCCCCAGCATTTT.

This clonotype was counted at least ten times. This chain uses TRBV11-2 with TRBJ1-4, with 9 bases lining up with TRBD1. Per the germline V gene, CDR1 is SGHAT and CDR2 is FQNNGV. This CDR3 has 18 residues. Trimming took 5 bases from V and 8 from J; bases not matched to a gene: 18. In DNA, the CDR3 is TGTGCCAGCAGCCAAGATTGGGGGACGGGACAGGGAGGGGAAAAACTGTTTTTT. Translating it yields CASSQDWGTGQGGEKLFF.

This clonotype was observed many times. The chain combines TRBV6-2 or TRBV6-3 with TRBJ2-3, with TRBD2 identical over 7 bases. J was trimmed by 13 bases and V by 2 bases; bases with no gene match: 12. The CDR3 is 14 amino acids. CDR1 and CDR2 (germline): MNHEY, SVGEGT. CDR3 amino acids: CASSYDPGGGKEYF. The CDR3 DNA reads TGTGCCAGCAGTTACGACCCGGGGGGAGGAAAGGAGTATTTT.

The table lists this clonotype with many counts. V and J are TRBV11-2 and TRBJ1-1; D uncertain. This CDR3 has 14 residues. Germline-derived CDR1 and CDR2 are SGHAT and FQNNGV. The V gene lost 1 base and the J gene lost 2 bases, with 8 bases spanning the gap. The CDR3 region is CASSLGVGNTEAFF. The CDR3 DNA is TGTGCCAGCAGCTTAGGAGTGGGCAACACTGAAGCTTTCTTT.

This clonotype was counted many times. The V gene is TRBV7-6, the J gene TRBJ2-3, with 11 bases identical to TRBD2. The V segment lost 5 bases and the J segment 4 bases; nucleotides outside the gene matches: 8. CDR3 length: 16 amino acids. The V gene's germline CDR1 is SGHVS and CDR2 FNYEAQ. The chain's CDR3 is CASSQRLAGFSDTQYF. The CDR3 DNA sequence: TGTGCCAGCAGCCAGAGACTAGCGGGATTTTCAGATACGCAGTATTTT.

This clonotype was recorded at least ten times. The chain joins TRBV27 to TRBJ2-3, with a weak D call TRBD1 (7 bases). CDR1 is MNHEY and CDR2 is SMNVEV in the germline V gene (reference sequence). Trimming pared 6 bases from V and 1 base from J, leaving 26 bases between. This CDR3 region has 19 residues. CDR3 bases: TGTGCCAGCAGAGGAGCTACAGGGGAACGGAGGGGTCGCACAGATACGCAGTATTTT. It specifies CASRGATGERRGRTDTQYF.

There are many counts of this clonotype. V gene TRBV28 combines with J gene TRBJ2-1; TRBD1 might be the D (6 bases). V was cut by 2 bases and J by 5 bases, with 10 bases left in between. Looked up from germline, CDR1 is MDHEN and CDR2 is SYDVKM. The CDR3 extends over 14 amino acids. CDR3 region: CASSLGGLHNEQFF. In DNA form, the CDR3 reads TGTGCCAGCAGTTTAGGGGGCCTCCACAATGAGCAGTTCTTC.

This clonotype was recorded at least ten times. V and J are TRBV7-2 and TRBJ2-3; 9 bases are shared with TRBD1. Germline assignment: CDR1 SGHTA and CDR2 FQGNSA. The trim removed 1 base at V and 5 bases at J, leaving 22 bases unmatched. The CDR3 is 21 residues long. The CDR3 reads CASSLVVWDRVTSPFGDTQYF. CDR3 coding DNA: TGTGCCAGCAGCTTAGTAGTGTGGGACAGGGTGACGTCCCCCTTCGGAGATACGCAGTATTTT.

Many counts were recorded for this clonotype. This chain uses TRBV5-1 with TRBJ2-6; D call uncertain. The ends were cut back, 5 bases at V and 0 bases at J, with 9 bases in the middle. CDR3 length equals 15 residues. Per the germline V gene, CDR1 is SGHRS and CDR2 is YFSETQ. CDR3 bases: TGCGCCAGCAGTTGGAGCCTCTCTGGGGCCAACGTCCTGACTTTC. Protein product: CASSWSLSGANVLTF.

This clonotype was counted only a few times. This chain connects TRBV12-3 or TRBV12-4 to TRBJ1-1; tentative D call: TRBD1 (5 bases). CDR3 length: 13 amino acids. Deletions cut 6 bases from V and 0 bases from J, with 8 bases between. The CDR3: CASRRGMNTEAFF. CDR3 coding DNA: TGTGCCAGCAGGAGGGGCATGAACACTGAAGCTTTCTTT.

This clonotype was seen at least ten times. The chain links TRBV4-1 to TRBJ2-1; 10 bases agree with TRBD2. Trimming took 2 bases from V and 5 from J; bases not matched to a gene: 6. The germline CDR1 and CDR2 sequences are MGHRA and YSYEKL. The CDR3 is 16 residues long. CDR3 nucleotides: TGCGCCAGCAGCCAACCCAGCGGGAGGGCCAACAATGAGCAGTTCTTC. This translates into CASSQPSGRANNEQFF.

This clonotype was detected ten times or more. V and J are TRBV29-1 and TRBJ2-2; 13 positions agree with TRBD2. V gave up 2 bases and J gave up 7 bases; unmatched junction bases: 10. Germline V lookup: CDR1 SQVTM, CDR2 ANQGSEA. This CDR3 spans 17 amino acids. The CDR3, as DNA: TGCAGCGTTGAAACTAGCGGGGGGGTTGGTTTTATCGGGGAGCTGTTTTTT. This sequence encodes CSVETSGGVGFIGELFF.

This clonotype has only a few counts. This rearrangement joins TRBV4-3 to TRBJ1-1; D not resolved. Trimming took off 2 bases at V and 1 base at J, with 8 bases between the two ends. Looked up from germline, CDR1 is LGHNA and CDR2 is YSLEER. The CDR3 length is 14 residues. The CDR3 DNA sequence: TGCGCCAGCAGCCAATCTCCTACGAACACTGAAGCTTTCTTT. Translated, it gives CASSQSPTNTEAFF.

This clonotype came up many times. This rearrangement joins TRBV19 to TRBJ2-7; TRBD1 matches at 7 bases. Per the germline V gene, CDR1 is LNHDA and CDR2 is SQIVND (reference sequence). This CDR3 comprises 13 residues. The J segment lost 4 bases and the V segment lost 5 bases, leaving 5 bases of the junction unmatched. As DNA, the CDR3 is TGTGCCAGTAGTCCTAGGGGGCAATACGAGCAGTACTTC. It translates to CASSPRGQYEQYF.

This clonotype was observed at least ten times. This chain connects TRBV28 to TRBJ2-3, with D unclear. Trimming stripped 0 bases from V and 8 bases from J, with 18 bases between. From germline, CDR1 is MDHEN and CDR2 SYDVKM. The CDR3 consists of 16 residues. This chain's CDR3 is CASSLWAQVSGFTQYF. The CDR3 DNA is TGTGCCAGCAGTTTATGGGCCCAAGTGTCTGGATTTACGCAGTATTTT.

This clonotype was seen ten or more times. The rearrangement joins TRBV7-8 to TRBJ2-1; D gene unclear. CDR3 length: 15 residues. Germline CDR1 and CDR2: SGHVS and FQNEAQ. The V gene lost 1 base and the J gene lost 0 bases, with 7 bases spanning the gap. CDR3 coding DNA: TGTGCCAGCAGCTTAGTGCGAAACTCCTACAATGAGCAGTTCTTC. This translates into CASSLVRNSYNEQFF.

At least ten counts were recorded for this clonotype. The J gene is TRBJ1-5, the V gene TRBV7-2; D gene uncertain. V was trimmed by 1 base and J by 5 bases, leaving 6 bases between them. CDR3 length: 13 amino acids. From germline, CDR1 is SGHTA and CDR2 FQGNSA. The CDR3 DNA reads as TGTGCCAGCAGCTTAGAAGGGCATCAGCCCCAGCATTTT. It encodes CASSLEGHQPQHF. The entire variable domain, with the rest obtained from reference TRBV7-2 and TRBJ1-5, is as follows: GAGVSQSPSNKVTEKGKDVELRCDPISGHTALYWYRQSLGQGLEFLIYFQGNSAPDKSGLPSDRFSAERTGGSVSTLTIQRTQQEDSAVYLCASSLEGHQPQHFGDGTRLSIL.

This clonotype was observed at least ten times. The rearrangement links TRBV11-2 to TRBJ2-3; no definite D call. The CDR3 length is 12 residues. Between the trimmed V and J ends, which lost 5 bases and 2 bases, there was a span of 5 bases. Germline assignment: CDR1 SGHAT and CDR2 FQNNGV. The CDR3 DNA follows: TGTGCCAGCAGCCCAGACACAGATACGCAGTATTTT. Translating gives CASSPDTDTQYF.

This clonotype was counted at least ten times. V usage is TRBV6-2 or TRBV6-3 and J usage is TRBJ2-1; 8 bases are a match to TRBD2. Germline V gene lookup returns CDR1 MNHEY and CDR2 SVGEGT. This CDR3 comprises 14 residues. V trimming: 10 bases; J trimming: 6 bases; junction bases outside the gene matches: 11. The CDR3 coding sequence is TGTGCCACCTGCTTCAGCGGGAGTGGCAATGAGCAGTTCTTC. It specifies CATCFSGSGNEQFF.

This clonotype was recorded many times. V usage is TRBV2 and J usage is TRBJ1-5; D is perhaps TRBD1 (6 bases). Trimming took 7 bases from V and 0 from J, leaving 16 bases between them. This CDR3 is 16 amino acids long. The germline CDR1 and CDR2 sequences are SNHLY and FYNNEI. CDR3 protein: CASTPTGTYSNQPQHF. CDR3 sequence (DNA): TGTGCCAGCACCCCGACAGGCACGTATAGCAATCAGCCCCAGCATTTT.

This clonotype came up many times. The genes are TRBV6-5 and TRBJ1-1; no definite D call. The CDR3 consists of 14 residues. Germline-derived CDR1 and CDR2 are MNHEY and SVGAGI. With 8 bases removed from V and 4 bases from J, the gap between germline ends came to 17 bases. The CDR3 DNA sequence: TGTGCCAGCGGATATTTGGAAAGCGGCACTGAAGCTTTCTTT. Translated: CASGYLESGTEAFF.

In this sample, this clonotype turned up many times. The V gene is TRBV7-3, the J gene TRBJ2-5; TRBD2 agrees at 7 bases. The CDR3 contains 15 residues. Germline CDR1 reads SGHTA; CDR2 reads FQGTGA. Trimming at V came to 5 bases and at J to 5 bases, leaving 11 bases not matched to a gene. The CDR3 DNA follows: TGTGCCAGCAGCCCCCAAGGCGGGAGCAGGGAGACCCAGTACTTC. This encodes CASSPQGGSRETQYF.

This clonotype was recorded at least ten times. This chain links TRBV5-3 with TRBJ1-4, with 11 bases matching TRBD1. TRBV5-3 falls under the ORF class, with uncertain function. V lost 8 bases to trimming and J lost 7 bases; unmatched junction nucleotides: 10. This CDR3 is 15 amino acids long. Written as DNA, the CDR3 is TGTGCCAGCAGCGTGACCGGGACAGGGGGTGAAAAACTGTTTTTT. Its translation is CASSVTGTGGEKLFF.

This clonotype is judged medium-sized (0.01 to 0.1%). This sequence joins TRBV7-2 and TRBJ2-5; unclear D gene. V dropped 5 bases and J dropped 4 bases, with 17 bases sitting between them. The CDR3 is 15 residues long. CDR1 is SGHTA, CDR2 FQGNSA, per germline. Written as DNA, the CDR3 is TGTGCCAGCAGCACCTCGACCCTTATAGGAGAGACCCAGTACTTC. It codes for CASSTSTLIGETQYF. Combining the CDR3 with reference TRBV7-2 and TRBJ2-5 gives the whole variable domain GAGVSQSPSNKVTEKGKDVELRCDPISGHTALYWYRQSLGQGLEFLIYFQGNSAPDKSGLPSDRFSAERTGGSVSTLTIQRTQQEDSAVYLCASSTSTLIGETQYFGPGTRLLVL.

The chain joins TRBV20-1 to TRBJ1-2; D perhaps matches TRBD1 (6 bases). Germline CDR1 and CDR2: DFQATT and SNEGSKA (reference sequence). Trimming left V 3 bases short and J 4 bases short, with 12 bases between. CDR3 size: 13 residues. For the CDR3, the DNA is TGCAGTGCTAGCCCGGACAGCAGCTATGGCTACACCTTC. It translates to CSASPDSSYGYTF.